This T cell receptor beta chain was retrieved from a study of shared clonotypes between healthy human individuals. Notes on the study in general: Genetic and exposure-history diversity was limited by the few donors.

TCRdb keeps only in-frame clones here, not all; method: immunoSEQ multiplex PCR. This sample has around 2.1 million clones, with approximately 96% found just once. Germline CDR1 and CDR2: SGDLS and YYNGEE. This CDR3 spans 13 amino acids. V lost 5 bases and J lost 4; bases outside the gene matches: 4. As to this clone: The target antigen is unknown.

Sequencing was performed on naive CD4+ T cells sorted from blood. Subset denoted: CD45RA+ positively selected. The source is a man younger than 35 in good health. V gene TRBV9 combines with J gene TRBJ2-3; 7 nucleotides match TRBD1. CDR3 DNA sequence: TGTGCCAGCAGTCGGCAGGGGGCAGATACGCAGTATTTT. It codes for CASSRQGADTQYF.